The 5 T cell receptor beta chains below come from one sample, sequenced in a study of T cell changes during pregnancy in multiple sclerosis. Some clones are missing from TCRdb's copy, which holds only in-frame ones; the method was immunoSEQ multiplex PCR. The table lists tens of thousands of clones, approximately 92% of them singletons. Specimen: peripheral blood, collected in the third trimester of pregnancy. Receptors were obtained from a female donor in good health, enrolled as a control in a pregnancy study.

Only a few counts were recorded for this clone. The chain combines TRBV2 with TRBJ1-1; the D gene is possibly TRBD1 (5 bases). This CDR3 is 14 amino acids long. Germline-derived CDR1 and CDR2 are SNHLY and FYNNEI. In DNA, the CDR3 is TGTACAAAGCGGGGGGGAGGTATCGACACTGAAGCTTTCTTT. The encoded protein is CTKRGGGIDTEAFF.

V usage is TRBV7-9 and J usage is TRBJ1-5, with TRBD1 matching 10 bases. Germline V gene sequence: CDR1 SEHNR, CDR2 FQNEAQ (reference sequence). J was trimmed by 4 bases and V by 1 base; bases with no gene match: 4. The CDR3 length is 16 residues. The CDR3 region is CASSLGTGGGNQPQHF. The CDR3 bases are TGTGCCAGCAGCTTAGGGACAGGGGGTGGGAATCAGCCCCAGCATTTT.

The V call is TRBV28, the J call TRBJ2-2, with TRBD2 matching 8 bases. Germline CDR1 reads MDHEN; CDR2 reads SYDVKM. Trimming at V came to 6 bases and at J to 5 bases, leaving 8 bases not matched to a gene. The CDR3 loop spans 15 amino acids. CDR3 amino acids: CASSPASGPTGELFF. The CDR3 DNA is TGTGCCAGCAGCCCGGCTAGCGGGCCGACCGGGGAGCTGTTTTTT.

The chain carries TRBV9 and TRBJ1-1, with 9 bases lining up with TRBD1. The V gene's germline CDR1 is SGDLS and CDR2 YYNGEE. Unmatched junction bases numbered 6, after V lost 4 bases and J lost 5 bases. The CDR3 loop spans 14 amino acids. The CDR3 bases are TGTGCCAGCAGCTCCGGACAGGGGCGGACTGAAGCTTTCTTT. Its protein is CASSSGQGRTEAFF. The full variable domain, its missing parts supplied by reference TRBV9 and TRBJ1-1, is DSGVTQTPKHLITATGQRVTLRCSPRSGDLSVYWYQQSLDQGLQFLIQYYNGEERAKGNILERFSAQQFPDLHSELNLSSLELGDSALYFCASSSGQGRTEAFFGQGTRLTVV.

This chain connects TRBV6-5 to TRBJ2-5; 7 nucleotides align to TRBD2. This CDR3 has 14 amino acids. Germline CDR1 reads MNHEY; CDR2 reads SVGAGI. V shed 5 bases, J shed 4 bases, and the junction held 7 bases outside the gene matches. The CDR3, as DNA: TGTGCCAGCAGTCAGAACGGGGAGGGAGAGACCCAGTACTTC. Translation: CASSQNGEGETQYF.